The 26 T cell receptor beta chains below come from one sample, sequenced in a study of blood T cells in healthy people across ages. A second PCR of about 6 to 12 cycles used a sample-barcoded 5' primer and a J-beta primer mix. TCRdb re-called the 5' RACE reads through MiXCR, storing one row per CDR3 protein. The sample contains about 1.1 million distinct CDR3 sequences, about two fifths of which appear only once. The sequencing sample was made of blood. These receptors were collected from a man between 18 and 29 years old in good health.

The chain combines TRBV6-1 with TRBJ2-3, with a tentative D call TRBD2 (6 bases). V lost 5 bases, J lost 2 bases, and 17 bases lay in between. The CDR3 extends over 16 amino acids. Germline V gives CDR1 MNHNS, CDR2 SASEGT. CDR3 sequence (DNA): TGTGCCAGCAGTTCCCCGGGGGATCGGGTCACAGATACGCAGTATTTT. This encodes CASSSPGDRVTDTQYF.

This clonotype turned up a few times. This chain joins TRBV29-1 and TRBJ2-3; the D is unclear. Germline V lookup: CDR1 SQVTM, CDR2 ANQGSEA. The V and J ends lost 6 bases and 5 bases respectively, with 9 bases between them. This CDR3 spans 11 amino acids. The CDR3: CSVAVQDTQYF. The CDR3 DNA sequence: TGCAGCGTGGCAGTGCAAGATACGCAGTATTTT.

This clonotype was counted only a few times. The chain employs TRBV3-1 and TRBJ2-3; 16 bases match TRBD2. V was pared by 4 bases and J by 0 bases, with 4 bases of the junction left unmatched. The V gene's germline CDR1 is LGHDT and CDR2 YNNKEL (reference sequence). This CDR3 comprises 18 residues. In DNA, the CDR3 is TGTGCCAGCAGCCGCCCGGGACTAGCGGGGGGGAGCACAGATACGCAGTATTTT. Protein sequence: CASSRPGLAGGSTDTQYF.

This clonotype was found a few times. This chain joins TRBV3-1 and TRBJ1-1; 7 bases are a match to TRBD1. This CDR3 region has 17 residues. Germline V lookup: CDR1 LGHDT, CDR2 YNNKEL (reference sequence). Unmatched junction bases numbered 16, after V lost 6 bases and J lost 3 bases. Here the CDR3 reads CASRQWTGAVIDTEAFF. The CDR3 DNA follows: TGTGCCAGCAGACAATGGACAGGAGCCGTGATCGACACTGAAGCTTTCTTT. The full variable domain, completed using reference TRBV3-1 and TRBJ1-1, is DTAVSQTPKYLVTQMGNDKSIKCEQNLGHDTMYWYKQDSKKFLKIMFSYNNKELIINETVPNRFSPKSPDKAHLNLHINSLELGDSAVYFCASRQWTGAVIDTEAFFGQGTRLTVV.

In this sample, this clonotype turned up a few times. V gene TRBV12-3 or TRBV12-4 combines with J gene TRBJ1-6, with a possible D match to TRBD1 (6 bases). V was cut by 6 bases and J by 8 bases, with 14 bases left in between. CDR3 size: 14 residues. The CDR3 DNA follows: TGTGCCAGCAGGGGGGGCAACCGTGATTCACCCCTCCACTTT. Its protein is CASRGGNRDSPLHF.

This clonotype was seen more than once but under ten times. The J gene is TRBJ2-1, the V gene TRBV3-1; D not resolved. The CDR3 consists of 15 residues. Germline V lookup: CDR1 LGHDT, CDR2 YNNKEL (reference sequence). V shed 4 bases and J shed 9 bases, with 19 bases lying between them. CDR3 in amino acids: CASSLYVGRSAEQFF. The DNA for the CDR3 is TGTGCCAGCAGCCTTTACGTGGGTAGGTCCGCTGAGCAGTTCTTC.

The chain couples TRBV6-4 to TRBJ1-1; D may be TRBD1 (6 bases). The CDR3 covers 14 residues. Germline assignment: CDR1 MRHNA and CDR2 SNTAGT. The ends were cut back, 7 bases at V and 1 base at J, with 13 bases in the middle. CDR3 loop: CASKPQGENTEAFF. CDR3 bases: TGTGCCAGCAAACCACAGGGTGAGAACACTGAAGCTTTCTTT.

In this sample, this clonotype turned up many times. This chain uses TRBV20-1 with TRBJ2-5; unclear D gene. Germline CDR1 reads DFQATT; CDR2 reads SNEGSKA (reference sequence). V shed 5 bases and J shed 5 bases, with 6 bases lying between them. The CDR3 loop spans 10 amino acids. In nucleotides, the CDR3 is TGCAGTGCTGAACGGGAGACCCAGTACTTC. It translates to CSAERETQYF.

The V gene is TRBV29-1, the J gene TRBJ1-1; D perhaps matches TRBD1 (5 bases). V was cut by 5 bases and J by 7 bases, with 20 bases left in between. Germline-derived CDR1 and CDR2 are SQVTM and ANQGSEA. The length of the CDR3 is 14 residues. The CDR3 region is CSVMGRDGQIEAFF. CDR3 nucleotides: TGCAGCGTTATGGGGAGGGACGGCCAGATTGAAGCTTTCTTT.

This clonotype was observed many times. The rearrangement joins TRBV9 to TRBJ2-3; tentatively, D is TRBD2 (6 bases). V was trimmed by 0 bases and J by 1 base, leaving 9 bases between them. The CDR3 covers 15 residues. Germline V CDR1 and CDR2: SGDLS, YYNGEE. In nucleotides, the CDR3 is TGTGCCAGCAGCGTAGAGGACTACCGCACAGATACGCAGTATTTT. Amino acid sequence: CASSVEDYRTDTQYF. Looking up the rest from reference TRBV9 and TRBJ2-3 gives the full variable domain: DSGVTQTPKHLITATGQRVTLRCSPRSGDLSVYWYQQSLDQGLQFLIQYYNGEERAKGNILERFSAQQFPDLHSELNLSSLELGDSALYFCASSVEDYRTDTQYFGPGTRLTVL.

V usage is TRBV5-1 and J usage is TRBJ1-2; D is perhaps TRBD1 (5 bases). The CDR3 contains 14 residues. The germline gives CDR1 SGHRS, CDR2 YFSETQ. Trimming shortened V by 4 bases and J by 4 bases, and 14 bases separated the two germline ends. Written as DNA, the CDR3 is TGCGCCAGCAGCCAAACAGGAAGCTCCTATGGCTACACCTTC. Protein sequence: CASSQTGSSYGYTF.

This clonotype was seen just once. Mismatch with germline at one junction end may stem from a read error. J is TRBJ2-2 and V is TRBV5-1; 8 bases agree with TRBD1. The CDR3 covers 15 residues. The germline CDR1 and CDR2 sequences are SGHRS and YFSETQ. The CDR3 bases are TGCGCCAGCAGCTTTCGGACAGGGAACACCGGGGAGCCGTTTTTT. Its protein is CASSFRTGNTGEPFF.

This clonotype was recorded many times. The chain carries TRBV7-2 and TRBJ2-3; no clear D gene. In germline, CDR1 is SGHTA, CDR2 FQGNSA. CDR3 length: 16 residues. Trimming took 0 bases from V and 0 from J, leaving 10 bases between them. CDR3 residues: CASSLAYLLSTDTQYF. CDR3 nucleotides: TGTGCCAGCAGCTTAGCGTACCTCCTTAGCACAGATACGCAGTATTTT.

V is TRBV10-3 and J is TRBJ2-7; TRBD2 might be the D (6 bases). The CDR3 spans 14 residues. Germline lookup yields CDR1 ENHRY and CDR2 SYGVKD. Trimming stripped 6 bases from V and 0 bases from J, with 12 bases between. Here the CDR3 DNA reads TGTGCCATCAGGATGGCGGGGAACTCCTACGAGCAGTACTTC. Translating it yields CAIRMAGNSYEQYF.

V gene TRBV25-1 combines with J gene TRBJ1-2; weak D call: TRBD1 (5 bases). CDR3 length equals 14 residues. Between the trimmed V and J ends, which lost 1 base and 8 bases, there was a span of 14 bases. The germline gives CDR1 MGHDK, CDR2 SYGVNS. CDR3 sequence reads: CASSECREPEGYTF. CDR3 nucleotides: TGTGCCAGCAGTGAATGCAGGGAACCCGAGGGCTACACCTTC.

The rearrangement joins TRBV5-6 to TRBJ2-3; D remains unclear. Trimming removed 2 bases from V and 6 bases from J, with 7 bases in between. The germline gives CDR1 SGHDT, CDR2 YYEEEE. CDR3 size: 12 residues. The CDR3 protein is CASSLIEDTQYF. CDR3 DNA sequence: TGTGCCAGCAGCTTAATAGAGGATACGCAGTATTTT.

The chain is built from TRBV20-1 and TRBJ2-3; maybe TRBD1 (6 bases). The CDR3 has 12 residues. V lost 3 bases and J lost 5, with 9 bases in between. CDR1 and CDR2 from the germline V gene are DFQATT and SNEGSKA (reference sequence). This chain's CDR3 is CSASRGLDTQYF. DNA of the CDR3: TGCAGTGCTAGTAGGGGGTTAGATACGCAGTATTTT.

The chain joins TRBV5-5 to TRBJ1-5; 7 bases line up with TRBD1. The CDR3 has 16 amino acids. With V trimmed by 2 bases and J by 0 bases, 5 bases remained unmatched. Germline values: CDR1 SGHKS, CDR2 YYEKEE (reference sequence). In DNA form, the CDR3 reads TGTGCCAGCAGCTTTTTAGGGACAGTTAGCAATCAGCCCCAGCATTTT. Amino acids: CASSFLGTVSNQPQHF.

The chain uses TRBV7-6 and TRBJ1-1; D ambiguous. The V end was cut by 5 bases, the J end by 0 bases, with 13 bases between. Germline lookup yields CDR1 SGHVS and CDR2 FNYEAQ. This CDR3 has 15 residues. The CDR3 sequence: CASSADGSMNTEAFF. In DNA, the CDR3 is TGTGCCAGCAGCGCAGACGGGTCCATGAACACTGAAGCTTTCTTT.

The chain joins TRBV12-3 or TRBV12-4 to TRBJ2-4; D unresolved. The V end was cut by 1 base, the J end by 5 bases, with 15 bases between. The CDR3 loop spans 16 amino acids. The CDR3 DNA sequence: TGTGCCAGCAGTTTAGATGTGTTGGCAGGTGAAAACATTCAGTACTTC. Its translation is CASSLDVLAGENIQYF.

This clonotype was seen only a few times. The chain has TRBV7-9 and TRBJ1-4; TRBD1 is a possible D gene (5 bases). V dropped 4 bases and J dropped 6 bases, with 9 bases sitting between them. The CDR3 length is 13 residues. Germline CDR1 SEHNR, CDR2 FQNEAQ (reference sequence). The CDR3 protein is CASSSDIDEKLFF. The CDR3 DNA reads TGTGCCAGCAGCTCGGACATCGATGAAAAACTGTTTTTT.

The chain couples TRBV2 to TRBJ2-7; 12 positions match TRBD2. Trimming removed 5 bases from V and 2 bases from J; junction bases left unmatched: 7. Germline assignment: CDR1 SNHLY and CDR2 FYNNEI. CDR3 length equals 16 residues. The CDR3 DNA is TGTGCCAGCAGTTCTACTAGCGGGGGGCTCGCCTACGAGCAGTACTTC. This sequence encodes CASSSTSGGLAYEQYF.

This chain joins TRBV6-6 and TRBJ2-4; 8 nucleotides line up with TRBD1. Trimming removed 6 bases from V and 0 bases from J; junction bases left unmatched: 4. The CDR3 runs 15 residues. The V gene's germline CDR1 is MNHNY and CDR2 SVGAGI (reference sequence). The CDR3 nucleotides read TGTGCCAGCAGACCCAGGGGGCCAGCCAAAAACATTCAGTACTTC. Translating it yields CASRPRGPAKNIQYF.

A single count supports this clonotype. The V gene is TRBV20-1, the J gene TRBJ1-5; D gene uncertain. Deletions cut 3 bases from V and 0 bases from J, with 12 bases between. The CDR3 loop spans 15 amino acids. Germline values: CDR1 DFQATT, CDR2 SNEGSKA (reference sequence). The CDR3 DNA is TGCAGTGCTAGTCATAGTTCCGGTAGCAATCAGCCCCAGCATTTT. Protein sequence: CSASHSSGSNQPQHF.

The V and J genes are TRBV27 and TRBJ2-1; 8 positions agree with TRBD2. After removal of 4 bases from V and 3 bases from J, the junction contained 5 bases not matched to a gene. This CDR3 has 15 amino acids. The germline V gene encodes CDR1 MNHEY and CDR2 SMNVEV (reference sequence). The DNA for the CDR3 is TGTGCCAGCAGTTGCCGACTAGCGTTCTACAATGAGCAGTTCTTC. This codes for CASSCRLAFYNEQFF.

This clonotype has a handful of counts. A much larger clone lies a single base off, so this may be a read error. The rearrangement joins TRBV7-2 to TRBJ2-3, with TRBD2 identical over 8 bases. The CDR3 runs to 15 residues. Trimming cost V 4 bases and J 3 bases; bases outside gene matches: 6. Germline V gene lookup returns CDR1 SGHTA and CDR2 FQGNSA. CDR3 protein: CASSCDGGGTDTQYF. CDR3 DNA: TGTGCCAGCAGCTGCGACGGGGGGGGAACAGATACGCAGTATTTT.